The next 30 T cell receptor beta chains were all read from a single sample in a study of blood T cells in healthy people across ages. A second 7 to 11 cycle PCR used barcoded and J-beta primers. In TCRdb, the 5' RACE reads were re-called with MiXCR into one record per CDR3 protein. The table shows about 1.5 million distinct CDR3 sequences, with approximately 42% occurring only once. The sample comprised blood. The source of these receptors is a woman between 18 and 29 years old in good health.

About this clonotype itself: One base away lies a much larger clone, so this may be a sequencing read error. The chain recombines TRBV10-3 with TRBJ2-1; 7 nucleotides match TRBD2. The CDR3 contains 16 residues. CDR1 is ENHRY, CDR2 SYGVKD, per germline. Here the CDR3 DNA reads TGTGCCGTCAGTGAGTCGGGGAGCGGGAAGTTCAATGAGCAGTTCTTC. It yields the protein CAVSESGSGKFNEQFF.

This clonotype was recorded a few times. The rearrangement joins TRBV3-1 to TRBJ1-5, with a possible D match to TRBD1 (6 bases). This CDR3 has 16 residues. CDR1 and CDR2 from the germline V gene are LGHDT and YNNKEL (reference sequence). Trimming removed 1 base from V and 4 bases from J, with 14 bases in between. Here the CDR3 DNA reads TGTGCCAGCAGCCAAGGGGGGGCGCCAAAAAATCAGCCCCAGCATTTT. As protein: CASSQGGAPKNQPQHF. Using reference TRBV3-1 and TRBJ1-5 for the parts outside the CDR3, the full variable domain is DTAVSQTPKYLVTQMGNDKSIKCEQNLGHDTMYWYKQDSKKFLKIMFSYNNKELIINETVPNRFSPKSPDKAHLNLHINSLELGDSAVYFCASSQGGAPKNQPQHFGDGTRLSIL.

This clonotype was seen only a few times. The V call is TRBV15, the J call TRBJ2-1; no reliable D call. This CDR3 region has 13 residues. V gave up 2 bases and J gave up 5 bases, with 7 bases separating them. Germline V lookup: CDR1 LNHNV, CDR2 YYDKDF (reference sequence). CDR3 in DNA: TGTGCCACCAGCAGACTTGTAGACAATGAGCAGTTCTTC. Its translation is CATSRLVDNEQFF.

In its sample, this clonotype was seen a few times. The chain employs TRBV29-1 and TRBJ2-3, with TRBD2 identical over 8 bases. V dropped 0 bases and J dropped 5; count of bases not matched to a gene: 10. The CDR3 sequence is 16 residues long. The germline V gene encodes CDR1 SQVTM and CDR2 ANQGSEA. The CDR3 DNA is TGCAGCGTTGAAGACCCGCCCCGGGGGGGACAAGATACGCAGTATTTT. Its protein product is CSVEDPPRGGQDTQYF.

This clonotype was observed a few times. This chain joins TRBV27 and TRBJ2-1, with 9 bases lining up with TRBD2. The CDR3 contains 14 residues. The V gene end was trimmed by 3 bases and the J gene end by 6 bases; junction bases not matched to a gene: 3. CDR1 and CDR2 (germline): MNHEY, SMNVEV (reference sequence). CDR3 sequence: CASSFLAGSNEQFF. CDR3 DNA sequence: TGTGCCAGCAGTTTTCTAGCGGGGTCCAATGAGCAGTTCTTC.

The CDR3 DNA reads TGCAGCGTTGAGGGACATGGGAGTGGAAAACTGTTTTTT. Amino acids: CSVEGHGSGKLFF. This rearrangement joins TRBV29-1 to TRBJ1-4; perhaps TRBD1 as D (6 bases). Germline CDR1 and CDR2: SQVTM and ANQGSEA. V dropped 3 bases and J dropped 10 bases, with 15 bases sitting between them. The CDR3 spans 13 residues.

V and J are TRBV12-3 or TRBV12-4 and TRBJ1-5; a possible D gene is TRBD1 (5 bases). Trimming removed 5 bases at V and 3 bases at J, with 14 bases between. The CDR3 totals 15 residues. The CDR3 loop reads CASSRGDLANQPQHF. As DNA, the CDR3 is TGTGCCAGCAGTCGTGGGGACTTGGCCAATCAGCCCCAGCATTTT.

A note on this clonotype: Possible read error: a much larger clone is one base away. CDR3 protein: CSTRASRASFVETQYF. In DNA, the CDR3 is TGCAGTACTAGAGCCTCTCGGGCCTCCTTTGTCGAGACCCAGTACTTC. V usage is TRBV20-1 and J usage is TRBJ2-5; D perhaps matches TRBD2 (5 bases). The CDR3 contains 16 residues. Germline values: CDR1 DFQATT, CDR2 SNEGSKA (reference sequence).

The gene calls are TRBV4-2 and TRBJ2-1, with 7 nucleotides matching TRBD2. The CDR3 runs to 15 residues. The V gene end was trimmed by 0 bases and the J gene end by 10 bases; junction bases not matched to a gene: 9. Germline values: CDR1 LGHNA, CDR2 YNFKEQ. CDR3 in amino acids: CASSQDSSGPTEQFF. CDR3 nucleotides: TGTGCCAGCAGCCAAGATTCTAGCGGCCCCACCGAGCAGTTCTTC.

The chain recombines TRBV12-3 or TRBV12-4 with TRBJ2-3, with 9 bases identical to TRBD2. The CDR3 runs 15 residues. V lost 6 bases, J lost 6 bases, and 10 bases stayed unmatched. The CDR3 nucleotides read TGTGCCAGCAGCCCCGGAGGTAGCGGGGGTGATACGCAGTATTTT. This codes for CASSPGGSGGDTQYF.

Only a few counts were recorded for this clonotype. The rearrangement joins TRBV7-2 to TRBJ2-3; D gene uncertain. CDR1 is SGHTA, CDR2 FQGNSA, per germline. V lost 5 bases and J 7 bases, leaving 16 bases between the germline ends. The CDR3 runs to 14 residues. DNA for the CDR3: TGTGCCAGCAGCCTGCTGGACGGACCACATACGCAGTATTTT. Its translation is CASSLLDGPHTQYF.

The table lists this clonotype with a few counts. This chain joins TRBV2 and TRBJ2-1; 14 positions agree with TRBD2. The trim removed 4 bases at V and 7 bases at J, leaving 3 bases unmatched. The CDR3 runs 15 residues. CDR1 and CDR2 (germline): SNHLY, FYNNEI. This CDR3 reads CASSVTSGGVNEQFF. CDR3 nucleotide sequence: TGTGCCAGCAGTGTGACTAGCGGGGGGGTTAATGAGCAGTTCTTC.

The chain couples TRBV11-1 to TRBJ2-3, with 8 nucleotides matching TRBD2. The CDR3 is 16 amino acids. Germline CDR1 SGHAT, CDR2 FQDESV (reference sequence). With V trimmed by 5 bases and J by 2 bases, 9 bases remained unmatched. The CDR3 DNA follows: TGTGCCAGCAGCCAAGAACACGGGAGGGCCACAGATACGCAGTATTTT. Its translation is CASSQEHGRATDTQYF.

The V call is TRBV7-9, the J call TRBJ2-7; 7 bases are a match to TRBD1. The CDR3 is 16 residues long. CDR1 and CDR2 from the germline V gene are SEHNR and FQNEAQ (reference sequence). V was pared by 3 bases and J by 1 base, with 9 bases of the junction left unmatched. CDR3 protein: CASSFSETTGSYEQYF. For the CDR3, the DNA is TGTGCCAGCAGCTTTAGTGAAACGACAGGGTCCTACGAGCAGTACTTC.

The chain is built from TRBV19 and TRBJ1-5; 10 nucleotides align to TRBD1. V dropped 11 bases and J dropped 5; count of bases not matched to a gene: 3. The CDR3 runs to 12 residues. CDR1 and CDR2 (germline): LNHDA, SQIVND (reference sequence). The CDR3 here is CAGGQGDQPQHF. In DNA form, the CDR3 reads TGTGCCGGAGGACAGGGGGATCAGCCCCAGCATTTT.

The chain couples TRBV7-3 to TRBJ2-2, with D possibly being TRBD1 or TRBD2 (5 bases each). Trimming removed 0 bases from V and 0 bases from J, with 11 bases in between. From germline, CDR1 is SGHTA and CDR2 FQGTGA. CDR3 size: 17 residues. In DNA, the CDR3 is TGTGCCAGCAGCTTAACGTGGGGGTCAGCGAACACCGGGGAGCTGTTTTTT. Translating gives CASSLTWGSANTGELFF.

The genes are TRBV7-9 and TRBJ1-2; perhaps TRBD1 as D (6 bases). Per germline, CDR1 SEHNR and CDR2 FQNEAQ (reference sequence). This CDR3 is built from 15 residues. Trimming pared 0 bases from V and 2 bases from J, leaving 10 bases between. The DNA of the CDR3 is TGTGCCAGCAGCTTAGCGGGACAAGCCAACTATGGCTACACCTTC. Protein product: CASSLAGQANYGYTF. The full variable domain, completed using reference TRBV7-9 and TRBJ1-2, is DTGVSQNPRHKITKRGQNVTFRCDPISEHNRLYWYRQTLGQGPEFLTYFQNEAQLEKSRLLSDRFSAERPKGSFSTLEIQRTEQGDSAMYLCASSLAGQANYGYTFGSGTRLTVV.

This CDR3 is CSVEKPLGDTQYF. CDR3 bases: TGCAGCGTTGAAAAGCCCTTGGGAGATACGCAGTATTTT. The chain is built from TRBV29-1 and TRBJ2-3, with no clear D. V was pared by 2 bases and J by 5 bases, with 11 bases between. The germline CDR1 and CDR2 sequences are SQVTM and ANQGSEA. The length of the CDR3 is 13 residues.

This clonotype was observed a few times. The chain links TRBV9 to TRBJ1-5, with D possibly TRBD1 on 5 matching bases. Trimming stripped 0 bases from V and 4 bases from J, with 11 bases between. CDR1 is SGDLS, CDR2 YYNGEE, per germline. The CDR3 totals 15 residues. Written as DNA, the CDR3 is TGTGCCAGCAGCGTAGAGTTTGGGGGTAATCAGCCCCAGCATTTT. It specifies CASSVEFGGNQPQHF.

This clonotype was seen more than once but under ten times. The rearrangement uses TRBV7-9 and TRBJ2-1; D may match TRBD1 or TRBD2 (6 bases each). The CDR3 runs to 15 residues. V gave up 6 bases and J gave up 7 bases, with 19 bases separating them. The germline V gene has CDR1 SEHNR and CDR2 FQNEAQ (reference sequence). The CDR3 here is CASRQTGAVSNEQFF. CDR3 nucleotides: TGTGCCAGCAGGCAGACGGGGGCCGTCAGTAATGAGCAGTTCTTC. The whole variable domain, filled in from reference TRBV7-9 and TRBJ2-1, reads DTGVSQNPRHKITKRGQNVTFRCDPISEHNRLYWYRQTLGQGPEFLTYFQNEAQLEKSRLLSDRFSAERPKGSFSTLEIQRTEQGDSAMYLCASRQTGAVSNEQFFGPGTRLTVL.

The chain uses TRBV7-2 and TRBJ1-2, with D perhaps TRBD1 (6 bases). Germline-derived CDR1 and CDR2 are SGHTA and FQGNSA. This CDR3 region has 14 residues. V dropped 4 bases and J dropped 4 bases, with 13 bases sitting between them. The DNA for the CDR3 is TGTGCCAGCAGCTCCTACAGGGAGGGCTATGGCTACACCTTC. It specifies CASSSYREGYGYTF. The whole variable domain, filled in from reference TRBV7-2 and TRBJ1-2, reads GAGVSQSPSNKVTEKGKDVELRCDPISGHTALYWYRQSLGQGLEFLIYFQGNSAPDKSGLPSDRFSAERTGGSVSTLTIQRTQQEDSAVYLCASSSYREGYGYTFGSGTRLTVV.

The rearrangement uses TRBV7-2 and TRBJ2-3; 13 bases agree with TRBD2. Germline V CDR1 and CDR2: SGHTA, FQGNSA. V lost 2 bases, J lost 0 bases, and 11 bases stayed unmatched. This CDR3 has 20 amino acids. CDR3 bases: TGTGCCAGCAGCTTAATACTAGCGGGGGGGGGTAGCGGGAGCACAGATACGCAGTATTTT. Translated: CASSLILAGGGSGSTDTQYF.

The CDR3: CATRGGQDTEAFF. CDR3 in DNA: TGTGCCACGAGAGGGGGGCAGGACACTGAAGCTTTCTTT. V and J are TRBV12-3 or TRBV12-4 and TRBJ1-1, with TRBD1 as a possible D gene (6 bases). The CDR3 spans 13 residues. Trimming left V 10 bases short and J 3 bases short, with 15 bases between.

This chain uses TRBV5-1 with TRBJ2-3; 10 nucleotides line up with TRBD2. V lost 4 bases and J lost 4; bases outside the gene matches: 3. The germline V gene has CDR1 SGHRS and CDR2 YFSETQ. The CDR3 spans 14 residues. DNA of the CDR3: TGCGCCAGCAGCCCTAGCGGGAGATCAGATACGCAGTATTTT. Protein sequence: CASSPSGRSDTQYF. Supplemented by reference TRBV5-1 and TRBJ2-3, the full variable domain reads KAGVTQTPRYLIKTRGQQVTLSCSPISGHRSVSWYQQTPGQGLQFLFEYFSETQRNKGNFPGRFSGRQFSNSRSEMNVSTLELGDSALYLCASSPSGRSDTQYFGPGTRLTVL.

The chain couples TRBV6-2 or TRBV6-3 to TRBJ2-4; 12 bases map to TRBD2. The J call may not be correct, given that the DNA end is closer to TRBJ2-7. The CDR3 is 14 residues long. Germline values: CDR1 MNHEY, CDR2 SVGEGT. Here the CDR3 DNA reads TGTGCCAGCACGACGACTAGCGGGAGTTACGAGCAGTACTTC. It codes for CASTTTSGSYEQYF.

The J gene is TRBJ2-4, the V gene TRBV15; 8 nucleotides agree with TRBD1. This CDR3 is 15 amino acids long. The junction had 11 bases not matched to a gene; V was cut back by 0 bases and J by 13 bases. CDR1 LNHNV and CDR2 YYDKDF come from the germline V gene (reference sequence). The DNA of the CDR3 is TGTGCCACCAGCAGAGATCGGACAGGGTCCTACGTGCAGTACTTC. Amino acid sequence: CATSRDRTGSYVQYF.

This clonotype was picked up a small number of times. V is TRBV29-1 and J is TRBJ1-1; 11 bases map to TRBD1. The CDR3 has 15 amino acids. Trimming removed 5 bases from V and 6 bases from J; junction bases left unmatched: 11. Germline assignment: CDR1 SQVTM and CDR2 ANQGSEA. CDR3 DNA: TGCAGCGTTTTGGACAGGGGGCGGGCAGGGTCTGAAGCTTTCTTT. As protein: CSVLDRGRAGSEAFF. The entire variable domain, with the rest obtained from reference TRBV29-1 and TRBJ1-1, is as follows: SAVISQKPSRDICQRGTSLTIQCQVDSQVTMMFWYRQQPGQSLTLIATANQGSEATYESGFVIDKFPISRPNLTFSTLTVSNMSPEDSSIYLCSVLDRGRAGSEAFFGQGTRLTVV.

The chain uses TRBV4-2 and TRBJ2-1; tentative D call: TRBD2 (6 bases). In germline, CDR1 is LGHNA, CDR2 YNFKEQ. The CDR3 covers 16 residues. V lost 0 bases to trimming and J lost 6 bases, with 15 bases between them. The CDR3 sequence: CASSQEVGLYLNEQFF. The CDR3 DNA reads as TGTGCCAGCAGCCAAGAGGTGGGACTTTACCTCAATGAGCAGTTCTTC.

This clonotype has just a few counts. This chain uses TRBV7-2 with TRBJ2-2; possible D gene TRBD2, 5 bases. Germline CDR1 SGHTA, CDR2 FQGNSA. V lost 7 bases and J lost 1, with 10 bases in between. There are 14 residues in the CDR3. The CDR3 sequence is CASILEVNTGELFF. The CDR3 coding sequence is TGTGCCAGCATCCTGGAGGTGAACACCGGGGAGCTGTTTTTT.

The chain recombines TRBV30 with TRBJ2-7; D perhaps matches TRBD1 (6 bases). The CDR3 contains 12 residues. Germline values: CDR1 GTSNPN, CDR2 SVGIG (reference sequence). V lost 8 bases, J lost 3 bases, and 14 bases lay in between. CDR3 sequence (DNA): TGTGCCGGGAATACAGGGTTCTACGAGCAGTACTTC. The encoded protein is CAGNTGFYEQYF. Variable domain in full (rest from reference TRBV30 and TRBJ2-7): SQTIHQWPATLVQPVGSPLSLECTVEGTSNPNLYWYRQAAGRGLQLLFYSVGIGQISSEVPQNLSASRPQDRQFILSSKKLLLSDSGFYLCAGNTGFYEQYFGPGTRLTVT.